Below, 10 T cell receptor beta chains from the same sample are listed, as sequenced in a study of blood T cell repertoires in COVID-19. Only in-frame clones appear in the TCRdb table, and some are missing; sequencing was by immunoSEQ multiplex PCR. This table holds 70,000 to 95,000 clones, about 78% found once. The sequencing input was peripheral blood. The receptor source for this set is a man between 60 and 70 years old with COVID-19, enrolled during active disease.

V is TRBV6-1 and J is TRBJ1-5, with 8 bases lining up with TRBD1. This CDR3 has 14 residues. CDR1 MNHNS and CDR2 SASEGT come from the germline V gene. With V trimmed by 3 bases and J by 7 bases, 5 bases remained unmatched. The DNA of the CDR3 is TGTGCCAGCAGTGAGGACAGGGTAGGGCAGCCCCAGCATTTT. Amino acids: CASSEDRVGQPQHF.

The J gene is TRBJ2-1, the V gene TRBV18; 8 nucleotides match TRBD2. The ends lost 7 bases at V and 2 bases at J; junction bases unmatched: 16. CDR1 and CDR2 from the germline V gene are KGHSH and LQKENI. This CDR3 is 18 amino acids long. The CDR3 region is CASLRGVSSGRTYNEQFF. DNA of the CDR3: TGTGCCAGCTTGAGGGGGGTTTCGAGCGGGAGAACCTACAATGAGCAGTTCTTC.

The chain uses TRBV18 and TRBJ1-6; D gene uncertain. V was trimmed by 6 bases and J by 5 bases, leaving 8 bases between them. The CDR3 consists of 13 residues. Germline CDR1 KGHSH, CDR2 LQKENI. CDR3 DNA sequence: TGTGCCAGCTCCCACGCAGATAATTCACCCCTCCACTTT. Protein: CASSHADNSPLHF.

This chain connects TRBV5-4 to TRBJ1-5; TRBD1 might be the D (6 bases). The CDR3 extends over 17 amino acids. The germline V gene encodes CDR1 SGHNT and CDR2 YYREEE (reference sequence). Trimming cost V 5 bases and J 0 bases, with 18 bases left between them. The CDR3 reads CASSFKGDPYSNQPQHF. The DNA for the CDR3 is TGTGCCAGCAGTTTCAAGGGGGACCCTTATAGCAATCAGCCCCAGCATTTT.

This clone was seen a few times. V usage is TRBV9 and J usage is TRBJ2-2; TRBD2 matches 9 bases. CDR3 length: 16 residues. Trimming took 0 bases from V and 6 from J; bases not matched to a gene: 6. Per the germline V gene, CDR1 is SGDLS and CDR2 is YYNGEE. CDR3 protein: CASSVGTSEIPGELFF. The CDR3 nucleotides are TGTGCCAGCAGCGTAGGGACTAGCGAGATACCCGGGGAGCTGTTTTTT. Together with reference TRBV9 and TRBJ2-2, the CDR3 gives the full variable domain: DSGVTQTPKHLITATGQRVTLRCSPRSGDLSVYWYQQSLDQGLQFLIQYYNGEERAKGNILERFSAQQFPDLHSELNLSSLELGDSALYFCASSVGTSEIPGELFFGEGSRLTVL.

The chain has TRBV5-1 and TRBJ1-2; D remains unclear. CDR1 and CDR2 (germline): SGHRS, YFSETQ. Trimming cost V 4 bases and J 5 bases, with 15 bases left between them. This CDR3 is built from 14 residues. CDR3 in amino acids: CASSPGGVVYGYTF. CDR3 coding DNA: TGCGCCAGCAGCCCGGGCGGGGTGGTATATGGCTACACCTTC.

This clone was observed a few times. The V gene is TRBV7-9, the J gene TRBJ2-3, with D uncertain. Germline CDR1 SEHNR, CDR2 FQNEAQ (reference sequence). The CDR3 spans 13 residues. Trimming removed 5 bases at V and 5 bases at J, with 11 bases between. This CDR3 reads CASSRDSLDTQYF. The CDR3 nucleotides read TGTGCCAGCAGCCGAGACTCATTAGATACGCAGTATTTT.

The chain joins TRBV4-2 to TRBJ2-7; 10 bases fit TRBD2. Per germline, CDR1 LGHNA and CDR2 YNFKEQ. The CDR3 is made up of 14 amino acids. The J segment lost 6 bases and the V segment lost 8 bases, leaving 10 bases of the junction unmatched. CDR3 nucleotides: TGTGCCAGCTCCAGGGTGCTAGCGGGAGTCGAGCAGTACTTC. Protein: CASSRVLAGVEQYF.

CDR3 residues: CASSYSSTGKGGYTF. The DNA of the CDR3 is TGTGCCAGCAGTTACTCCTCAACAGGGAAGGGTGGCTACACCTTC. The chain employs TRBV6-5 and TRBJ1-2, with a tentative D call TRBD1 (6 bases). Trimming cost V 0 bases and J 7 bases, with 15 bases left between them. This CDR3 is built from 15 residues. Germline V CDR1 and CDR2: MNHEY, SVGAGI.

This chain uses TRBV27 with TRBJ2-3, with 10 bases fitting TRBD2. After removal of 8 bases from V and 4 bases from J, the junction contained 9 bases not matched to a gene. CDR1 MNHEY and CDR2 SMNVEV come from the germline V gene (reference sequence). The CDR3 runs to 15 residues. The CDR3 DNA reads as TGTGCCAGCTCCCGGGGAGCGGGGGGGTCAGATACGCAGTATTTT. This translates into CASSRGAGGSDTQYF.